Given below is one TCR beta chain in context. CDR1 and CDR2 from the germline V gene are SGHTA and FQGNSA. The length of the CDR3 is 13 residues. Trimming took off 6 bases at V and 6 bases at J, with 15 bases between the two ends. The source of the sample is a study of blood T cell repertoires in COVID-19. Study information: Samples of COVID-19 (acute and convalescent) were obtained from the United States, Italy and Spain. Sample material is recorded as cDNA or gDNA derived from T cells, B-cell-depleted T cells, or PBMCs.

Original methodology: For nucleated cells, counts were estimated from reference gene primer amplification. TCRdb's table, derived via immunoSEQ multiplex PCR, lists solely in-frame clones and lacks some. The V and J calls and the clone size are those of that table, but D and trimming were determined from the DNA. The sample consists of approximately 430,000 clones, roughly 85% of them appearing once. The sample taken for sequencing was peripheral blood. The gene calls are TRBV7-2 and TRBJ2-7; D is possibly TRBD1 (6 bases). This receptor was obtained from a woman younger than 45 with active or convalescent COVID-19. The CDR3 here is CASRGAAGIEQYF. The CDR3 nucleotides read TGTGCCAGCAGGGGGGCGGCCGGTATCGAGCAGTACTTC.